One sample yielded the 26 T cell receptor beta chains listed below, sequenced in a study of sequential checkpoint blockade in melanoma. Measured with immunoSEQ multiplex PCR; TCRdb has only the in-frame clones, and not every one. Among about 21,000 clones listed, around 30% were seen once. Stated treatment: randomized to nivolumab then ipilimumab (arm A) or the reverse (arm B). Material: tumor tissue (inferred from file names), obtained from a patient given nivolumab and ipilimumab in sequence. The receptors stem from a human donor with melanoma.

Here the CDR3 DNA reads TGTGCCAGCTTCGATTCCGCCGTATCGTCTAACTATGGCTACACCTTC. The encoded protein is CASFDSAVSSNYGYTF. This chain connects TRBV18 to TRBJ1-2; no reliable D call. The CDR3 has 16 residues. Germline CDR1 is KGHSH and CDR2 is LQKENI. V was shortened by 7 bases and J by 0 bases, with 18 bases between the two germline ends.

This clone was counted once. The DNA of the CDR3 is TGTGCCAGTAGTATGGTGACAGGGGGCGGCACTGAAGCTTTCTTT. The encoded protein is CASSMVTGGGTEAFF. J is TRBJ1-1 and V is TRBV19, with 10 bases fitting TRBD1. This CDR3 is 15 amino acids long. Germline V gene data show CDR1 as LNHDA and CDR2 as SQIVND (reference sequence). V shed 3 bases, J shed 4 bases, and the junction held 5 bases outside the gene matches.

V gene TRBV29-1 combines with J gene TRBJ2-3, with no clear D. This CDR3 is 13 amino acids long. The V gene lost 7 bases and the J gene lost 2 bases, with 13 bases spanning the gap. Germline assignment: CDR1 SQVTM and CDR2 ANQGSEA. CDR3 coding DNA: TGCAGCGGAGGAGTAATCTCCACAGATACGCAGTATTTT. It codes for CSGGVISTDTQYF.

The rearrangement joins TRBV11-3 to TRBJ2-5; TRBD1 might be the D (5 bases). The CDR3 is made up of 16 amino acids. Between the trimmed V and J ends, which lost 3 bases and 4 bases, there was a span of 18 bases. Germline V gene data show CDR1 as SGHNT and CDR2 as YENEEA. The CDR3 reads CASSLFARDTGETQYF. CDR3 nucleotide sequence: TGTGCCAGCAGCTTGTTCGCCAGGGATACCGGAGAGACCCAGTACTTC. The full variable domain, its missing parts supplied by reference TRBV11-3 and TRBJ2-5, is EAGVVQSPRYKIIEKKQPVAFWCNPISGHNTLYWYLQNLGQGPELLIRYENEEAVDDSQLPKDRFSAERLKGVDSTLKIQPAELGDSAVYLCASSLFARDTGETQYFGPGTRLLVL.

This clone was seen repeatedly, ten times or more. The chain has TRBV23-1 and TRBJ2-3, with D uncertain. TRBV23-1 is an ORF, and what it does is uncertain. Trimming left V 6 bases short and J 2 bases short, with 12 bases between. CDR3 length: 14 residues. CDR3 nucleotides: TGCGCCAGCAGCTCGGCGGCTCTCACAGATACGCAGTATTTT. It encodes CASSSAALTDTQYF.

This clone was observed at least ten times. The rearrangement joins TRBV2 to TRBJ1-2; TRBD1 might be the D (5 bases). Between the trimmed V and J ends, which lost 0 bases and 8 bases, there was a span of 16 bases. This CDR3 contains 15 residues. CDR1 SNHLY and CDR2 FYNNEI come from the germline V gene. The CDR3 reads CASSEALQTAGGYTF. The CDR3 coding sequence is TGTGCCAGCAGTGAAGCGCTACAGACAGCTGGGGGCTACACCTTC.

This clone was observed a few times. The chain is built from TRBV12-5 and TRBJ2-5; 7 positions match TRBD2. Germline values: CDR1 LGHNT, CDR2 FRNRAP. The CDR3 covers 11 residues. CDR3 nucleotide sequence: TGTGCGACGGGGGGAGGGGAGACCCAGTACTTC. Its translation: CATGGGETQYF.

The CDR3 loop is CASSEDRRSGGDTQYF. The DNA of the CDR3 is TGTGCCAGCAGTGAAGATCGGCGGTCGGGAGGAGATACGCAGTATTTT. The rearrangement uses TRBV6-1 and TRBJ2-3; 7 bases map to TRBD2. This CDR3 has 16 amino acids. Germline values: CDR1 MNHNS, CDR2 SASEGT. Trimming removed 1 base from V and 5 bases from J; junction bases left unmatched: 9.

This clone was detected ten times or more. The chain has TRBV6-8 and TRBJ1-2; 10 bases map to TRBD1. The length of the CDR3 is 14 residues. V shed 10 bases, J shed 3 bases, and the junction held 8 bases outside the gene matches. CDR1 is MNHGY, CDR2 SAAAGT, per germline. The DNA of the CDR3 is TGTGCCAAGAAGAGACAGGGGGCGGACTATGGCTACACCTTC. It codes for CAKKRQGADYGYTF.

This clone occurred a few times. The chain is built from TRBV6-8 and TRBJ1-1; 8 bases line up with TRBD1. V trimming: 2 bases; J trimming: 6 bases; junction bases outside the gene matches: 2. The CDR3 has 13 amino acids. Germline values: CDR1 MNHGY, CDR2 SAAAGT. The CDR3 sequence is CASSYQGASEAFF. The DNA for the CDR3 is TGTGCCAGCAGTTACCAGGGGGCCTCTGAAGCTTTCTTT.

The V call is TRBV19, the J call TRBJ2-1; unclear D gene. V was clipped by 4 bases and J by 9 bases, with 16 bases between them. From germline, CDR1 is LNHDA and CDR2 SQIVND (reference sequence). The CDR3 totals 14 residues. In DNA, the CDR3 is TGTGCCAGTAGTACCGGAAAGGTCCGAGGTGAGCAGTTCTTC. This translates into CASSTGKVRGEQFF.

V is TRBV9 and J is TRBJ1-6; D gene unclear. With 5 bases removed from V and 11 bases from J, the gap between germline ends came to 17 bases. There are 14 residues in the CDR3. Germline-derived CDR1 and CDR2 are SGDLS and YYNGEE. The CDR3: CASSEVGLGPPLHF. CDR3 DNA: TGTGCCAGCAGTGAAGTGGGCTTAGGGCCACCCCTCCACTTT.

The V gene is TRBV18, the J gene TRBJ2-7, with 9 bases identical to TRBD1. Trimming cost V 3 bases and J 0 bases; bases outside gene matches: 3. The CDR3 sequence is 15 residues long. Germline V lookup: CDR1 KGHSH, CDR2 LQKENI. The CDR3: CASSPRDRASYEQYF. CDR3 sequence (DNA): TGTGCCAGCTCACCCAGGGACAGGGCCTCCTACGAGCAGTACTTC.

This sequence joins TRBV28 and TRBJ2-7, with 10 bases lining up with TRBD2. CDR3 size: 14 residues. Germline CDR1 MDHEN, CDR2 SYDVKM. Germline trimming cut 7 bases from V and 6 bases from J; bases unmatched to any gene: 9. As DNA, the CDR3 is TGTGCCAGCATCGCCCCGGGACTAGCGTTCGAGCAGTACTTC. Its translation is CASIAPGLAFEQYF.

The chain carries TRBV18 and TRBJ2-1; TRBD2 aligns across 14 bases. The CDR3 covers 16 residues. The trim removed 4 bases at V and 9 bases at J, leaving 8 bases unmatched. Per germline, CDR1 KGHSH and CDR2 LQKENI. CDR3 nucleotides: TGTGCCAGCTCACGGGGGACTAGCGGGAGTTACGGTGAGCAGTTCTTC. Protein sequence: CASSRGTSGSYGEQFF.

The V gene is TRBV18, the J gene TRBJ2-5; 9 bases line up with TRBD1. Germline CDR1 KGHSH, CDR2 LQKENI. V lost 1 base to trimming and J lost 1 base; unmatched junction nucleotides: 1. The CDR3 sequence is 15 residues long. Here the CDR3 DNA reads TGTGCCAGCTCACCACGGGACAGGGTCCAAGAGACCCAGTACTTC. Amino acid sequence: CASSPRDRVQETQYF.

V gene TRBV6-8 combines with J gene TRBJ2-1; D call uncertain. V lost 8 bases to trimming and J lost 6 bases, with 11 bases between them. Germline V CDR1 and CDR2: MNHGY, SAAAGT. CDR3 length equals 12 residues. As DNA, the CDR3 is TGTGCCAGCTCACCGGGCTTCAATGAGCAGTTCTTC. Residues: CASSPGFNEQFF.

Only a few counts were recorded for this clone. This chain links TRBV9 with TRBJ2-1; the D gene is possibly TRBD2 (5 bases). There are 13 residues in the CDR3. Germline CDR1 reads SGDLS; CDR2 reads YYNGEE. Trimming took off 5 bases at V and 7 bases at J, with 13 bases between the two ends. The CDR3 nucleotides are TGTGCCAGCAGTGGGCTTCCGGGGAATGAGCAGTTCTTC. It is translated as CASSGLPGNEQFF.

This sequence joins TRBV19 and TRBJ2-1, with 8 bases matching TRBD2. Germline V gene lookup returns CDR1 LNHDA and CDR2 SQIVND (reference sequence). The V and J ends lost 5 bases and 3 bases, in that order; junction bases with no gene match: 12. This CDR3 comprises 17 residues. The CDR3 coding sequence is TGTGCCAGTAGTTCCCACAGCGGGGGCTCTAGCTACAATGAGCAGTTCTTC. As protein: CASSSHSGGSSYNEQFF.

The chain combines TRBV10-2 with TRBJ1-1, with D uncertain. CDR1 and CDR2 from the germline V gene are WSHSY and SAAADI. V lost 4 bases, J lost 4 bases, and 13 bases lay in between. CDR3 length: 14 amino acids. The chain's CDR3 is CASSGVRMGTEAFF. CDR3 coding DNA: TGCGCCAGCAGTGGAGTCCGAATGGGCACTGAAGCTTTCTTT.

This clone has at least ten counts. The chain couples TRBV11-3 to TRBJ1-5, with D possibly being TRBD1 (5 bases). The CDR3 totals 17 residues. The germline V gene has CDR1 SGHNT and CDR2 YENEEA. Deletions cut 1 base from V and 2 bases from J, with 15 bases between. The CDR3 DNA reads as TGTGCCAGCAGCTTAGTCGGGGGGTTGGTGGGCAATCAGCCCCAGCATTTT. Protein sequence: CASSLVGGLVGNQPQHF.

This clone has a handful of counts. The rearrangement links TRBV19 to TRBJ1-3; no reliable D call. Germline loops: CDR1 LNHDA, CDR2 SQIVND (reference sequence). The V end lost 4 bases, the J end lost 0 bases, and 10 bases lay between the germline ends. The CDR3 is 15 residues long. In DNA form, the CDR3 reads TGTGCCAGTAGTACTTGGCCTACCTCTGGAAACACCATATATTTT. Encoded protein: CASSTWPTSGNTIYF.

There are many counts of this clone. A junction boundary mismatches the germline segment, possibly from a read error. The gene calls are TRBV7-7 and TRBJ1-5; possible D gene TRBD1, 5 bases. Germline CDR1 reads SSHAT; CDR2 reads FNYEAQ (reference sequence). The CDR3 loop spans 18 amino acids. The CDR3 sequence is CASSLVRLIGHSNQPQHF. The CDR3 DNA sequence: TGTGCTAGCAGCTTAGTTAGATTGATTGGACACTCCAATCAGCCCCAGCATTTT.

The J gene is TRBJ2-1, the V gene TRBV5-1, with TRBD2 matching over 11 bases. Germline V CDR1 and CDR2: SGHRS, YFSETQ. The CDR3 consists of 15 residues. V shed 5 bases and J 10 bases; nucleotides not matched to a gene: 11. CDR3 bases: TGCGCCAGCAGTGACAGGGGGGGGACTAGCGGAGAGCAGTTCTTC. This translates into CASSDRGGTSGEQFF.

This clone was counted only a few times. CDR3 nucleotide sequence: TGCGCCAGCAGCTTGCAGCAGAACACTGAAGCTTTCTTT. It is translated as CASSLQQNTEAFF. V gene TRBV23-1 combines with J gene TRBJ1-1; D remains unclear. TRBV23-1 carries the ORF label, with uncertain function. The V end was cut by 6 bases, the J end by 1 base, with 9 bases between. The CDR3 covers 13 residues.

The chain recombines TRBV11-3 with TRBJ1-4, with no clear D. Trimming removed 7 bases at V and 5 bases at J, with 20 bases between. Germline V gene data show CDR1 as SGHNT and CDR2 as YENEEA. The CDR3 contains 16 residues. The chain's CDR3 is CASTAWGRGFNEKLFF. The CDR3 nucleotides are TGTGCCAGCACCGCTTGGGGTCGGGGATTCAATGAAAAACTGTTTTTT.